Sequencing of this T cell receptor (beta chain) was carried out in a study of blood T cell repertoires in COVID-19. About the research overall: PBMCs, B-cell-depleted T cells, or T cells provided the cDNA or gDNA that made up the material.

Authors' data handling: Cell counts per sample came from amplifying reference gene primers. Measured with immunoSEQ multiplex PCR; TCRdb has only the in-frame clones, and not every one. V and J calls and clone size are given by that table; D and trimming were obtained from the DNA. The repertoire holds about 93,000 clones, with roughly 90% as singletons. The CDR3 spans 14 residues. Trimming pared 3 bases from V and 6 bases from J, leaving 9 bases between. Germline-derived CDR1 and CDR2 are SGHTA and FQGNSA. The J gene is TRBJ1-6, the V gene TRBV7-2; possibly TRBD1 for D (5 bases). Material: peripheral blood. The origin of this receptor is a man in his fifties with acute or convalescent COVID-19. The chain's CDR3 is CASSLTVVNSPLHF. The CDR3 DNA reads TGTGCCAGCAGCTTGACAGTAGTTAATTCACCCCTCCACTTT.